This T cell receptor beta chain was identified during a study of shared clonotypes between healthy human individuals. The overall study: Each donor's CD4 naive and CD4 memory cells filled three plates apiece, CD8 naive two, and CD8 memory one.

Positive CCR7 selection of CD45RO-negative cells yielded the naive CD8 cells, and terminally differentiated effector memory CD45RA+ cells were excluded. Study-wide results and limits: Deeper or shallower sequencing was expected to change how clonotypes are shared among donors.

Concerning this clone itself: Antigen: not known. Other DNA sequences within the sample encode an identical CDR3.

The V end was cut by 0 bases, the J end by 0 bases, with 4 bases between. CDR3 length: 13 amino acids. Looked up from germline, CDR1 is SGHNT and CDR2 is YYREEE (reference sequence). Method: immunoSEQ multiplex PCR; TCRdb's copy keeps in-frame clones and lacks some. The sample holds 1.5 million to 2.5 million clones, around 96% seen once. The sequencing input was naive CD8+ T cells sorted from blood. This clonotype was sampled from a man younger than 35 in good health. V usage is TRBV5-4 and J usage is TRBJ2-7; no definite D call. The CDR3 sequence: CASSLESSYEQYF. In DNA, the CDR3 is TGTGCCAGCAGCTTGGAGTCCTCCTACGAGCAGTACTTC.